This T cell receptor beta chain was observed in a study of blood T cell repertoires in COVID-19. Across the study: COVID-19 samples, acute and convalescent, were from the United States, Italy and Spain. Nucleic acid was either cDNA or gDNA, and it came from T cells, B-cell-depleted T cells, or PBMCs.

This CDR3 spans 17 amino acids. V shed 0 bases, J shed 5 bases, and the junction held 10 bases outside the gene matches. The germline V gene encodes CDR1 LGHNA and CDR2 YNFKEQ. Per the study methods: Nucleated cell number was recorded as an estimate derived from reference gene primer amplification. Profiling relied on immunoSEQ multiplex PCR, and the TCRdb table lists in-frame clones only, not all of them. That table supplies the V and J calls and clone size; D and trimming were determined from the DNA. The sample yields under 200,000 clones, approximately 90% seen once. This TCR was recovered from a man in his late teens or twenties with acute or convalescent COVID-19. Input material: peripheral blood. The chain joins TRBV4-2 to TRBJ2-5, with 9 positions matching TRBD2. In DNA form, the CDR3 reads TGTGCCAGCAGCCAAGATCGCGGCGGGAGGGTGGTGGAGACCCAGTACTTC. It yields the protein CASSQDRGGRVVETQYF.